This T cell receptor beta chain was retrieved from a study of control samples from healthy donors and cancer patients. V dropped 4 bases and J dropped 5; count of bases not matched to a gene: 4. Germline V lookup: CDR1 MNHEY, CDR2 SVGAGI. This CDR3 has 14 residues. Generated by immunoSEQ multiplex PCR, the TCRdb table keeps only in-frame clones and is missing some. Of 120,000 or so clones listed, around nine tenths are singletons. The J gene is TRBJ1-4, the V gene TRBV6-5, with 7 positions matching TRBD1. The source is a man aged 40-55 years in good health. Sequenced: blood. The CDR3: CASSWDSENEKLFF. The CDR3, as DNA: TGTGCCAGCAGTTGGGACAGTGAAAATGAAAAACTGTTTTTT.